This TCR beta chain was retrieved from a study of CXCR3-negative and CXCR3-positive naive CD8 T cells. CDR3 length: 13 residues. Looked up from germline, CDR1 is SGHDT and CDR2 is YYEEEE. cDNA libraries for TRB were generated by 5' RACE incorporating UMI labels. With the 5' RACE reads reprocessed, TCRdb shows one record per CDR3 protein and no DNA. Reported are 40,000 to 45,000 distinct CDR3 sequences; the ten largest clones contain about 7.7%. The receptor was isolated from a human donor in good health. Some clones in this sample may be carry-over from other donors' samples. Sequenced material: memory CD8+ T cells from blood. V usage is TRBV5-6 and J usage is TRBJ2-7; the D gene TCRdb calls, TRBD1, cannot be checked with no DNA. The CDR3 protein is CASSQTGGYEQYF.